These T cell receptor beta chains were read from a single sample in a study of T cell responses to AZD1222 COVID-19 vaccine. Produced via immunoSEQ multiplex PCR; TCRdb's table is partial and in-frame only. The repertoire holds over 100,000 clones, with 85% to 95% as singletons. The sequenced sample was peripheral blood, obtained on day 0 of AZD1222 vaccination. Receptors originate from an adult in good health. Both conserved end residues are part of each CDR3. The D gene is left open where the match is weak. Only some rows state a clone size, as once, few, many or a class for expanded clones.

>TRBD1|-|TRBV19|TRBJ2-1
CASSIRSGGVFF
TGTGCCAGTAGTATTAGGTCAGGGGGAGTGTTCTTC
>TRBD1|-|TRBV4-1|TRBJ1-5
CASSQDWDREEYSNQPQHF
TGCGCCAGCAGCCAAGACTGGGACAGGGAAGAATATAGCAATCAGCCCCAGCATTTT
>-|-|TRBV19|TRBJ1-1
CASSISHLPADRNTEAFF
TGTGCCAGTAGTATTTCCCATCTCCCTGCAGACAGGAACACTGAAGCTTTCTTT
>-|-|TRBV20-1|TRBJ2-7
CSAKAGYEQYF
TGCAGTGCCAAGGCCGGGTACGAGCAGTACTTC
>TRBD2|once|TRBV3-1/TRBV3-2|TRBJ2-3
CASSPRAGAGTDTQYF
TGTGCCAGCAGCCCTCGAGCGGGAGCGGGCACAGATACGCAGTATTTT
>-|-|TRBV18|TRBJ1-5
CASSPTNGNQPQHF
TGTGCCAGCTCACCCACCAATGGCAATCAGCCCCAGCATTTT
>-|once|TRBV18|TRBJ2-7
CASSPTETYEQYF
TGTGCCAGCTCACCGACGGAAACCTACGAGCAGTACTTC
>-|-|TRBV6-1|TRBJ2-7
CASSESWSDRAYEQYF
TGTGCCAGCAGTGAAAGTTGGAGTGACAGAGCCTACGAGCAGTACTTC
>-|-|TRBV6-2/TRBV6-3|TRBJ2-1
CASSYSGQGREQFF
TGTGCCAGCAGTTACTCGGGACAAGGCAGGGAGCAGTTCTTC
>TRBD2|once|TRBV7-2|TRBJ2-5
CASSFGTSGRPSWETQYF
TGTGCCAGCAGCTTCGGGACTAGCGGGAGGCCCTCCTGGGAAACCCAGTACTTC
>-|-|TRBV30|TRBJ1-1
CAYSDSMNTEAFF
TGTGCCTACTCGGACAGTATGAACACTGAAGCTTTCTTT
>-|-|TRBV6-5|TRBJ2-3
CASSYSRGRSTDTQYF
TGTGCCAGCAGTTACTCCAGGGGACGCAGCACAGATACGCAGTATTTT
>TRBD1|-|TRBV5-4|TRBJ2-1
CASSSDRDRDYNEQFF
TGTGCCAGCAGCTCCGACCGGGACAGGGACTACAATGAGCAGTTCTTC
>-|-|TRBV14|TRBJ2-7
CASSQDRLVSSYEQYF
TGTGCCAGCAGCCAAGATCGGCTAGTTAGCTCCTACGAGCAGTACTTC
>TRBD2|-|TRBV7-2|TRBJ2-1
CASRGGLAGPYNEQFF
TGTGCCAGCAGAGGGGGACTAGCGGGCCCCTACAATGAGCAGTTCTTC
>TRBD1|-|TRBV3-1/TRBV3-2|TRBJ1-2
CASSQYRGLRGYTF
TGTGCCAGCAGCCAATACAGGGGGCTTCGTGGCTACACCTTC
>TRBD1|-|TRBV2|TRBJ1-1
CASIPRGQGMNTEAFF
TGTGCCAGCATACCTAGGGGACAGGGTATGAACACTGAAGCTTTCTTT
>TRBD2|-|TRBV5-4|TRBJ2-3
CASSFLAGGTRDTQYF
TGTGCCAGCAGCTTCTTAGCGGGAGGGACGCGAGATACGCAGTATTTT
>-|-|TRBV11-1|TRBJ1-1
CASSAYTEAFF
TGTGCCAGCAGCGCCTACACTGAAGCTTTCTTT
>TRBD2|-|TRBV5-4|TRBJ2-1
CASSLVVLAGVIDEQFF
TGTGCCAGCAGCTTGGTGGTCCTAGCGGGAGTAATCGATGAGCAGTTCTTC
>-|-|TRBV4-2|TRBJ2-2
CASSQDRGQGGPGELFF
TGTGCCAGCAGCCAAGATCGCGGGCAGGGGGGTCCCGGGGAGCTGTTTTTT
>-|-|TRBV6-2/TRBV6-3|TRBJ2-2
CASSYDPQVGELFF
TGTGCCAGCAGTTACGACCCCCAGGTCGGGGAGCTGTTTTTT
>-|once|TRBV30|TRBJ1-5
CAWSVGDGPAQHF
TGTGCCTGGAGTGTAGGTGATGGACCAGCCCAGCATTTT
>-|-|TRBV2|TRBJ1-2
CASSRRGVDYGYTF
TGTGCCAGCAGCAGGAGAGGGGTCGACTATGGCTACACCTTC
>-|-|TRBV7-9|TRBJ2-2
CASSLAGGPGELFF
TGTGCCAGCAGCTTAGCTGGTGGACCCGGGGAGCTGTTTTTT
>-|-|TRBV29-1|TRBJ2-1
CSVDIRGNNEQFF
TGCAGCGTTGACATAAGGGGGAACAATGAGCAGTTCTTC
>TRBD2|-|TRBV28|TRBJ2-7
CASRSGGSIYEQYF
TGTGCCAGCAGGAGCGGGGGATCCATCTACGAGCAGTACTTC
>-|-|TRBV3-1/TRBV3-2|TRBJ1-2
CASSSLSADDYTF
TGTGCCAGCAGCTCACTTTCGGCTGACGACTACACCTTC
>TRBD1|-|TRBV27|TRBJ1-4
CASSGQNEKLFF
TGTGCCAGTTCGGGACAGAATGAAAAACTGTTTTTT